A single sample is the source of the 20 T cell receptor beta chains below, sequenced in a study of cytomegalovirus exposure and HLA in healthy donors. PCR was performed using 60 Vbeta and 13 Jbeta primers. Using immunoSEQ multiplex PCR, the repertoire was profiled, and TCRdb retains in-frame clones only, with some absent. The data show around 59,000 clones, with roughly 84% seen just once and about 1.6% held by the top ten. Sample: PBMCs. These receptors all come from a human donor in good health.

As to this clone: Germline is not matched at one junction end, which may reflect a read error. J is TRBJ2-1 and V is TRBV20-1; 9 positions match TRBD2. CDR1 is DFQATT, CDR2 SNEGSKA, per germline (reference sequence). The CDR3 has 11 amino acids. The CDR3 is CSARPRLAGVF. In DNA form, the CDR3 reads TGCAGTGCTAGACCCAGGTTAGCGGGAGTCTTC.

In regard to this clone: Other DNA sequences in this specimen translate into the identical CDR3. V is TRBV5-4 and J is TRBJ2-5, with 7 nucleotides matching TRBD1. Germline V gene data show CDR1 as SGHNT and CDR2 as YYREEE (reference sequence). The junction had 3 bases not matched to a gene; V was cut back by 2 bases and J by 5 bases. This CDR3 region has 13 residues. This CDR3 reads CASSLQGKETQYF. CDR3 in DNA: TGTGCCAGCAGCTTACAGGGGAAGGAGACCCAGTACTTC.

The CDR3 coding sequence is TGCGCCAGCAACGGGTATGATTCGGAGGAGTACTTC. It encodes CASNGYDSEEYF. The V call is TRBV5-1, the J call TRBJ2-7, with a weak D call TRBD2 (5 bases). The germline V and J ends were trimmed by 6 bases and 11 bases, with 18 bases remaining between them. CDR1 is SGHRS, CDR2 YFSETQ, per germline. The CDR3 contains 12 residues. The full variable domain, its missing parts supplied by reference TRBV5-1 and TRBJ2-7, is KAGVTQTPRYLIKTRGQQVTLSCSPISGHRSVSWYQQTPGQGLQFLFEYFSETQRNKGNFPGRFSGRQFSNSRSEMNVSTLELGDSALYLCASNGYDSEEYFGPGTRLTVT.

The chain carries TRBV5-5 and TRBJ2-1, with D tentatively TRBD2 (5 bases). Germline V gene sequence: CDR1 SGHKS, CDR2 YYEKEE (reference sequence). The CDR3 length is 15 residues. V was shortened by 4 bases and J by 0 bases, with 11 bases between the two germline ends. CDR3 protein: CASSLPGSSYNEQFF. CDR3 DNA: TGTGCCAGCAGCCTGCCGGGAAGCTCCTACAATGAGCAGTTCTTC.

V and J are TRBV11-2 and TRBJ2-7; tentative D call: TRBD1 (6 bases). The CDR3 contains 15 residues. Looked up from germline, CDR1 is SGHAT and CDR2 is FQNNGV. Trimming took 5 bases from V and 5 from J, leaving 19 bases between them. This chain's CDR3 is CASSHAGTPGHEQYF. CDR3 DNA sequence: TGTGCCAGCAGCCATGCCGGGACACCGGGTCACGAGCAGTACTTC. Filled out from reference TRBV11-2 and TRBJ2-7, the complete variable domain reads EAGVAQSPRYKIIEKRQSVAFWCNPISGHATLYWYQQILGQGPKLLIQFQNNGVVDDSQLPKDRFSAERLKGVDSTLKIQPAKLEDSAVYLCASSHAGTPGHEQYFGPGTRLTVT.

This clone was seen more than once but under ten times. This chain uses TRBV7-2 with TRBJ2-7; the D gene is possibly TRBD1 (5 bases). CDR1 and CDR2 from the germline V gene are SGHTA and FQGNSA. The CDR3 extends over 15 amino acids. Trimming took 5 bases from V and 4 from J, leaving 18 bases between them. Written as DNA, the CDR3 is TGTGCCAGCAGCCCCCGGCCAGGGAATCGGTACGAGCAGTACTTC. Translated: CASSPRPGNRYEQYF. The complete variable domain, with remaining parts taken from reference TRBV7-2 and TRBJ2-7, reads GAGVSQSPSNKVTEKGKDVELRCDPISGHTALYWYRQSLGQGLEFLIYFQGNSAPDKSGLPSDRFSAERTGGSVSTLTIQRTQQEDSAVYLCASSPRPGNRYEQYFGPGTRLTVT.

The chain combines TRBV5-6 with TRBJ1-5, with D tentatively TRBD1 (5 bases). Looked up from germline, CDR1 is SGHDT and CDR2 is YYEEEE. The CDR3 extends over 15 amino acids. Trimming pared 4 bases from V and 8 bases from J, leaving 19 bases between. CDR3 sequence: CASSLQGWGVEPQHF. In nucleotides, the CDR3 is TGTGCCAGCAGCCTACAAGGATGGGGGGTGGAGCCCCAGCATTTT.

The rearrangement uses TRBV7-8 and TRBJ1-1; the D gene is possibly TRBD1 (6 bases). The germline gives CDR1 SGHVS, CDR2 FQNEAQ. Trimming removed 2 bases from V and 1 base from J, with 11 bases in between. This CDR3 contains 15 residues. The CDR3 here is CASSLMRTENTEAFF. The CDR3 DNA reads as TGTGCCAGCAGCTTAATGCGGACAGAGAACACTGAAGCTTTCTTT.

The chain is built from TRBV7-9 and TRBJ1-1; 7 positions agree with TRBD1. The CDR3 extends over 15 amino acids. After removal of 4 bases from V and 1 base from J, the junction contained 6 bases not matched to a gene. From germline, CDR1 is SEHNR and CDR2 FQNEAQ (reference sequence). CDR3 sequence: CASSWDRQGNTEAFF. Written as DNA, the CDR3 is TGTGCCAGCAGCTGGGACCGACAGGGGAACACTGAAGCTTTCTTT.

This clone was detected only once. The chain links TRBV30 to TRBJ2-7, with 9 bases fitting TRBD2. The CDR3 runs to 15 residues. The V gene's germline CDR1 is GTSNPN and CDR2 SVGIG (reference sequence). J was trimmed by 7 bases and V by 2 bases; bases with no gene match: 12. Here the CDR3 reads CAWSRVAGDRSEQYF. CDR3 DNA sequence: TGTGCCTGGAGTAGGGTAGCGGGGGACCGCTCTGAGCAGTACTTC.

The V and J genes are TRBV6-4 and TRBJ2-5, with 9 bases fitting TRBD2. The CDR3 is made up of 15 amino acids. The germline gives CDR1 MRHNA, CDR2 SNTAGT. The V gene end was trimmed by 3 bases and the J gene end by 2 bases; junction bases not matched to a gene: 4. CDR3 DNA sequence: TGTGCCAGCAGTGAGAACGCGGGGGGGCAAGAGACCCAGTACTTC. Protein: CASSENAGGQETQYF.

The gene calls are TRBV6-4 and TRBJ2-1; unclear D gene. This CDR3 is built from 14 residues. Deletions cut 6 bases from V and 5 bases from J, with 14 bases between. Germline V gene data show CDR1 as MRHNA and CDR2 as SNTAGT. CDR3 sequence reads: CASSRLHNDNEQFF. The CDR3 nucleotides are TGTGCCAGCAGCCGACTGCACAACGACAATGAGCAGTTCTTC.

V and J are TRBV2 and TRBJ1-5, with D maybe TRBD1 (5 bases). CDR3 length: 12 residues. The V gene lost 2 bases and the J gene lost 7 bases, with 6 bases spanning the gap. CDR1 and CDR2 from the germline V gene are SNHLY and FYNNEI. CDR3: CASSEQGQPQHF. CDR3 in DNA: TGTGCCAGCAGTGAACAGGGCCAGCCCCAGCATTTT.

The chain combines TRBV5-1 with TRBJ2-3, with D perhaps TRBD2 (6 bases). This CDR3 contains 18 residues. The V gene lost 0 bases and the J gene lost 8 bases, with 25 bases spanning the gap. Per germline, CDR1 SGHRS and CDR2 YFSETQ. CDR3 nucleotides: TGCGCCAGCAGCTTGGCCTCGTCTAACTGGGGGGATGAGTGTACGCAGTATTTT. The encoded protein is CASSLASSNWGDECTQYF.

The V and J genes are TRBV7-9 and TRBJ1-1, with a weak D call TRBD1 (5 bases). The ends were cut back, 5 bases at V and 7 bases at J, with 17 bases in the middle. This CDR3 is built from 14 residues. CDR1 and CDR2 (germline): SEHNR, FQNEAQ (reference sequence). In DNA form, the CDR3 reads TGTGCCAGCAGCACCGAGTGGGGGAGGGGTGAAGCTTTCTTT. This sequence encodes CASSTEWGRGEAFF.

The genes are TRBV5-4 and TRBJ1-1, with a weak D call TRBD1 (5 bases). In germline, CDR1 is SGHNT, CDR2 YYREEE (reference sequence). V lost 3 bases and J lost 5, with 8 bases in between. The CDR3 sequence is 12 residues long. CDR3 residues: CASSWGETEAFF. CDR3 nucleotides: TGTGCCAGCAGCTGGGGGGAGACTGAAGCTTTCTTT.

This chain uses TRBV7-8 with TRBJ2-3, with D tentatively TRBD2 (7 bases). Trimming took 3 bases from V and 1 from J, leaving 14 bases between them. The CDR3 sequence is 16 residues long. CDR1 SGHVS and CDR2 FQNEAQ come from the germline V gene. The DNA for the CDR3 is TGTGCCAGCAGCTTGGGGGGGCGAGGGGGCACAGATACGCAGTATTTT. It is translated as CASSLGGRGGTDTQYF.

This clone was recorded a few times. The CDR3 loop is CASSPRQGAYNEQFF. CDR3 sequence (DNA): TGCGCCAGCAGCCCTAGACAGGGGGCCTACAATGAGCAGTTCTTC. The chain couples TRBV5-1 to TRBJ2-1; 9 bases match TRBD1. CDR3 length: 15 amino acids. Germline values: CDR1 SGHRS, CDR2 YFSETQ. J was trimmed by 2 bases and V by 4 bases; bases with no gene match: 4.

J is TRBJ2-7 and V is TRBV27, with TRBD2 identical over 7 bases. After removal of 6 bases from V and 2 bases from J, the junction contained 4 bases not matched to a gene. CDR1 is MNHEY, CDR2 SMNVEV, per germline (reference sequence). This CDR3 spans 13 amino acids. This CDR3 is CASRRDYAYEQYF. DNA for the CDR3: TGTGCCAGCAGGCGGGACTACGCCTACGAGCAGTACTTC.

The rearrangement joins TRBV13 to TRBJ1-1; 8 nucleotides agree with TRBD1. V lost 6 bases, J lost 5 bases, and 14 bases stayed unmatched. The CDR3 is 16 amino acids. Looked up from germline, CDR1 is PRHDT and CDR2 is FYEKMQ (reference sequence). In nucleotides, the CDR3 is TGTGCCAGCAGACCGCGAGCGCGGACAGGGTGGACTGAAGCTTTCTTT. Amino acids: CASRPRARTGWTEAFF.